The rows below give T cell receptor beta chains drawn from one sample of a study of blood T cell repertoires in COVID-19. Assay: immunoSEQ multiplex PCR; the TCRdb copy retains only in-frame clones and omits some. The sample lists about 98,000 clones; around 75% were seen once. The source material was peripheral blood. The receptors stem from a man between 65 and 80 years old with acute or convalescent COVID-19. Both conserved end residues are part of each CDR3. A D gene is named only where the DNA matches it firmly. Clone size is shown for a subset of rows, as once, few, many or a class of expanded clone.

>TRBV13|.|.|TRBJ2-7
CASSHLTGGSGYEQYF
>TRBV12-3/TRBV12-4|.|.|TRBJ1-1
CASSFYMNTEAFF
>TRBV7-3|TRBD1|.|TRBJ2-7
CASTTGAEQYF
>TRBV5-4|.|.|TRBJ2-3
CASSLGAGVGSDTQYF
>TRBV9|TRBD2|.|TRBJ2-5
CASSVGGSGEETQYF
>TRBV4-3|TRBD1|once|TRBJ1-1
CASSHRQGEAFF
>TRBV21-1|.|.|TRBJ2-1
CASSSTSERYNEQFF
>TRBV4-2|TRBD1|.|TRBJ2-7
CASSQGTGRNSHEQYF
>TRBV24-1|TRBD1|.|TRBJ1-4
CATSDPGQGNEKLFF
>TRBV2|.|once|TRBJ1-3
CASSEAQGSGNTIYF
>TRBV5-5|.|.|TRBJ2-1
CASSLIRSSGYNEQFF
>TRBV2|.|few|TRBJ2-7
CASRTGSYEQYF
>TRBV11-3|.|.|TRBJ2-3
CASSSQALADTQYF
>TRBV6-4|.|few|TRBJ1-2
CASRAGTSTYGYTF
>TRBV9|TRBD2|.|TRBJ2-2
CASSPRLAGNTGELFF
>TRBV4-2|TRBD2|few|TRBJ2-7
CASSQDNRSGRSEQYF
>TRBV4-2|TRBD2|.|TRBJ2-7
CASSHMTSGGTYEQYF
>TRBV4-2|.|.|TRBJ1-5
CASSQATGNQPQHF
>TRBV7-3|TRBD2|once|TRBJ2-3
CASSLRRETYRTDTQYF
>TRBV11-1|TRBD1|.|TRBJ2-7
CASSFWGQYAYEQYF
>TRBV5-5|TRBD1|.|TRBJ2-1
CASSLRQGVYNEQFF
>TRBV29-1|.|.|TRBJ1-5
CSVGGNSNQPQHF
>TRBV3-1/TRBV3-2|.|.|TRBJ2-5
CASSQGPGETQYF
>TRBV7-2|TRBD2|once|TRBJ2-1
CASSPQRGSSYNEQFF
>TRBV6-2/TRBV6-3|TRBD2|.|TRBJ2-7
CASSYGLAGSYEQYF
>TRBV4-2|TRBD1|.|TRBJ1-4
CASSRQQGVEEKLFF
>TRBV2|TRBD2|.|TRBJ2-7
CASSWTSGSSYEQYF
>TRBV4-1|TRBD1|.|TRBJ1-2
CASSFGQAKDYGYTF
>TRBV28|TRBD1|.|TRBJ1-2
CASSPGDRGYGYTF
>TRBV12-3/TRBV12-4|.|few|TRBJ1-2
CASSLTVGYGYTF
>TRBV6-2/TRBV6-3|TRBD1|.|TRBJ2-5
CASSYDWTGPETQYF
>TRBV5-4|.|.|TRBJ2-7
CASGELGLTYEQYF
>TRBV28|.|.|TRBJ1-6
CASRENSPLHF
>TRBV7-2|.|.|TRBJ1-6
CASRNRTEGPLHF
>TRBV9|.|.|TRBJ2-1
CASKGLAPTNEQFF
>TRBV24-1|TRBD2|once|TRBJ2-1
CATSDRGSGSYEQFF
>TRBV10-1|TRBD1|few|TRBJ1-2
CATTRTPTGEDYGYTF
>TRBV3-1/TRBV3-2|.|.|TRBJ1-4
CASSPQWSNEKLFF
>TRBV30|.|once|TRBJ1-1
CASQDRNTEAFF
>TRBV19|TRBD2|.|TRBJ2-3
CASSIAQTSGRATQYF
>TRBV11-1|TRBD2|.|TRBJ2-4
CASRIGLAGVDIQYF
>TRBV2|.|.|TRBJ2-5
CASSEYLAEETQYF
>TRBV4-1|.|.|TRBJ1-6
CASSQEPGGGYGGLHF
>TRBV6-5|.|.|TRBJ1-3
CASRRSGAENTIYF
>TRBV30|TRBD1|.|TRBJ1-6
CAWTGGYNSPLHF
>TRBV7-6|TRBD2|few|TRBJ2-5
CASSKNPHSVGGTQETQYF
>TRBV28|.|.|TRBJ2-2
CASSYPAGGSGTFF
>TRBV7-3|TRBD2|.|TRBJ2-3
CASSRGREPTDTQYF
>TRBV4-2|.|.|TRBJ1-2
CASSRELTGVSNYGYTF
>TRBV3-1/TRBV3-2|TRBD1|.|TRBJ2-5
CASSHVALTGGGWGETQYF
>TRBV27|TRBD1|.|TRBJ1-5
CASSFTPTGEVKNQPQHF
>TRBV7-9|.|.|TRBJ1-1
CASSTNTQGSTEAFF